The 7 T cell receptor beta chains below all came from one sample that was sequenced in a study of blood T cells in healthy people across ages (dated by TCRdb to about 2015). Libraries were prepared through 5' RACE. The sequencer was an Illumina HiSeq 2500. The second PCR ran for roughly 7 to 12 cycles and used a J-beta primer mix along with a sample-barcoded 5' primer. TCRdb reprocessed the public reads (quality trimming at Q25 with fastp, clone calling with MiXCR) and kept in-frame beta chains. Records with the same CDR3 protein are collapsed into one entry carrying the most frequent genes and DNA. The sample records about a million distinct CDR3 sequences, roughly 51% of which are singletons. Of the sample, about 21% falls within the top ten clones. Source material: blood. The receptor source for this set is a woman aged 55-70 years in good health.

This clonotype has just a few counts. The genes are TRBV4-3 and TRBJ2-1; D call uncertain. This CDR3 comprises 14 residues. The germline V gene has CDR1 LGHNA and CDR2 YSLEER. V was trimmed by 1 base and J by 7 bases, leaving 11 bases between them. The CDR3 bases are TGCGCCAGCAGCCAAGTGGGTCTGGTTAATGAGCAGTTCTTC. Its protein product is CASSQVGLVNEQFF.

This clonotype has only one observation. This sequence joins TRBV19 and TRBJ2-3, with TRBD2 matching 9 bases. The junction had 10 bases not matched to a gene; V was cut back by 5 bases and J by 4 bases. Per the germline V gene, CDR1 is LNHDA and CDR2 is SQIVND (reference sequence). This CDR3 region has 16 residues. DNA for the CDR3: TGTGCCAGTAGTTCTTACGGTAGCGGGAGTGCAGATACGCAGTATTTT. It is translated as CASSSYGSGSADTQYF.

V usage is TRBV28 and J usage is TRBJ2-7, with D tentatively TRBD2 (6 bases). CDR3 size: 15 residues. CDR1 is MDHEN and CDR2 is SYDVKM in the germline V gene. V was clipped by 3 bases and J by 4 bases, with 16 bases between them. The CDR3 bases are TGTGCCAGCAGTTTCGGAGTAGCGGCTTTTTACGAGCAGTACTTC. This gives the protein CASSFGVAAFYEQYF.

This clonotype was seen many times. V is TRBV7-2 and J is TRBJ2-1, with D tentatively TRBD2 (5 bases). Germline V gene sequence: CDR1 SGHTA, CDR2 FQGNSA. Trimming pared 3 bases from V and 12 bases from J, leaving 12 bases between. The CDR3 sequence is 12 residues long. As DNA, the CDR3 is TGTGCCAGCAGCTTTGAGGAGGCCCGGCAGTTCTTC. It encodes CASSFEEARQFF.

This clonotype was detected only a few times. The chain recombines TRBV6-4 with TRBJ2-3; D is tentatively TRBD1 or TRBD2 (5 bases each). The CDR3 has 13 amino acids. Germline V gives CDR1 MRHNA, CDR2 SNTAGT. Trimming left V 6 bases short and J 4 bases short, with 11 bases between. The CDR3: CASSIGGADTQYF. The CDR3 bases are TGTGCCAGCAGCATTGGGGGAGCAGATACGCAGTATTTT.

The count of this clonotype is one. The chain has TRBV30 and TRBJ2-7; D is undetermined. The V end was cut by 1 base, the J end by 3 bases, with 4 bases between. The CDR3 is 11 amino acids. Germline V CDR1 and CDR2: GTSNPN, SVGIG (reference sequence). CDR3 nucleotides: TGTGCCTGGAGTGACGACTACGAGCAGTACTTC. This translates into CAWSDDYEQYF.

The chain is built from TRBV2 and TRBJ2-3; 11 bases line up with TRBD1. The V gene's germline CDR1 is SNHLY and CDR2 FYNNEI. V lost 7 bases and J lost 4; bases outside the gene matches: 1. CDR3 length: 13 residues. The CDR3 spells CASKGQGADTQYF. CDR3 in DNA: TGTGCCAGCAAGGGACAGGGGGCAGATACGCAGTATTTT.